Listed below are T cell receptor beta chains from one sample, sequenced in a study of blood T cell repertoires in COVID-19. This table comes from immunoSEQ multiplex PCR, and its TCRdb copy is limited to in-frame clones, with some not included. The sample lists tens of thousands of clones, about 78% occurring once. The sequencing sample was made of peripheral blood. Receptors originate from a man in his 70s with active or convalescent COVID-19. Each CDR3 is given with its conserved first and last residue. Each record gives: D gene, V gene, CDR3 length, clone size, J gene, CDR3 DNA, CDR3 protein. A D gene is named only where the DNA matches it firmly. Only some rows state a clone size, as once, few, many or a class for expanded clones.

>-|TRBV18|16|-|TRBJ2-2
TGTGCCAGCTCACCACAAGATGCAGGGTGGTCCGGGGAGCTGTTTTTT
CASSPQDAGWSGELFF
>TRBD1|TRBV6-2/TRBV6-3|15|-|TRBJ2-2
TGTGCCAGCAGTCTCCAGGGGGCGGACACCGGGGAGCTGTTTTTT
CASSLQGADTGELFF
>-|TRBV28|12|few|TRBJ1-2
TGTGCCAGCCTGCACTTAGACTATGGCTACACCTTC
CASLHLDYGYTF
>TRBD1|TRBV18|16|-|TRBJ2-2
TGTGCCAGCTCACCGCCGGGACAGGGAGAAACCGGGGAGCTGTTTTTT
CASSPPGQGETGELFF
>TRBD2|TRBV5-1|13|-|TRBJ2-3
TGCGCCAGCAGCCTAGCGGGGACAGATACGCAGTATTTT
CASSLAGTDTQYF
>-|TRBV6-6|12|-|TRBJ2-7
TGTGCCAGCAGCCGACACCTCGGTGAGCAGTACTTC
CASSRHLGEQYF
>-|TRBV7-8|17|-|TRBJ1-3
TGTGCCAGCAGCTTAGCGGGGAGGTGGGGCTCTGGAAACACCATATATTTT
CASSLAGRWGSGNTIYF
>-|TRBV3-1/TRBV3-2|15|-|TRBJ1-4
TGTGCCAGCAGCCAACATACAGGGTCTAATGAAAAACTGTTTTTT
CASSQHTGSNEKLFF
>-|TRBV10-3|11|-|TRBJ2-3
TGTGCCATCAAAGGGGTGGATACGCAGTATTTT
CAIKGVDTQYF
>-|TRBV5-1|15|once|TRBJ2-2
TGCGCCAGCAGCTTCGGGGGGCCAGACACCGGGGAGCTGTTTTTT
CASSFGGPDTGELFF
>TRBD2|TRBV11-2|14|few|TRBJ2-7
TGTGCCAGCAGCTTAGTCACCGGCGGGGGGGAGCAGTACTTC
CASSLVTGGGEQYF
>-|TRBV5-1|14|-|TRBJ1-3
TGCGCCAGCAGCTCACAGGGTTACGGAAACACCATATATTTT
CASSSQGYGNTIYF
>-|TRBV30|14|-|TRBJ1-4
TGTGCCTGGAGTGTTCAAGGAGGGAATGAAAAACTGTTTTTT
CAWSVQGGNEKLFF
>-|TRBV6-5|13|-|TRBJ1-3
TGTGCCAGCGATGACTTATCCGGAAACACCATATATTTT
CASDDLSGNTIYF
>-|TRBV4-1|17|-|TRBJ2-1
TGCGCCAGCAGCCAAGATCGCGGAGCGAGCTCCTACAATGAGCAGTTCTTC
CASSQDRGASSYNEQFF
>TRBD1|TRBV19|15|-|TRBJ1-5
TGTGCCAGTGGGAAACAGGGGGGGAACAATCAGCCCCAGCATTTT
CASGKQGGNNQPQHF
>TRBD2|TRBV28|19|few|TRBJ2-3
TGTGCCAGCAGGGCCCAGTGGCGGGGGGGTCGATTTGGCACAGATACGCAGTATTTT
CASRAQWRGGRFGTDTQYF
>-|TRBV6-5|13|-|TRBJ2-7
TGTGCCAGCAGTTACTCACGGGGATACGAGCAGTACTTC
CASSYSRGYEQYF
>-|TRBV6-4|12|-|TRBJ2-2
TGTGCCAGTAAGAGTAACACCGGGGAGCTGTTTTTT
CASKSNTGELFF
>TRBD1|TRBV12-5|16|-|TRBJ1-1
TGTGCTAGTGCCACAGGGGACGGGGGCCCGAACACTGAAGCTTTCTTT
CASATGDGGPNTEAFF
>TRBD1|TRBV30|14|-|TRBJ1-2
TGTGCCTGGAGTGTACGATCCACAGGGGTCGGCTACACCTTC
CAWSVRSTGVGYTF
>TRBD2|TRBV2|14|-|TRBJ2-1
TGTGCCAGCAGTGTGGACGGGGGGGGAAATGAGCAGTTCTTC
CASSVDGGGNEQFF
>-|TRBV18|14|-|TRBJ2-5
TGTGCCAGCTCACCAGCGGCCGTACAAGAGACCCAGTACTTC
CASSPAAVQETQYF
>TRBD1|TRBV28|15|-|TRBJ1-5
TGTGCCAGCAAAGAGGGGGCCGGAGGTAGTCAGCCCCAGCATTTT
CASKEGAGGSQPQHF